The next 18 T cell receptor beta chains were all read from a single sample in a study of cytomegalovirus exposure and HLA in healthy donors (dated 2017 in TCRdb). Libraries were built with the immunoSEQ multiplex PCR assay. A mixture of 60 forward primers for TCR Vbeta segments and 13 reverse primers for TCR Jbeta segments was used in the multiplex PCR. TCRdb provides this immuneACCESS table in a form limited to in-frame rearrangements. Some clones are lacking; in checked studies, under half of them reflect an unresolved V gene, and why the rest are absent is not known. For this sample there are more than 200,000 clones; over 65% appear just once. The ten biggest clones cover roughly 16% of the sample. Sequencing was performed on PBMCs. All receptors derive from a middle-aged man in good health and CMV-seronegative.

The chain couples TRBV15 to TRBJ1-4, with D possibly TRBD1 on 5 matching bases. Per germline, CDR1 LNHNV and CDR2 YYDKDF (reference sequence). The CDR3 totals 13 residues. V was shortened by 5 bases and J by 5 bases, with 9 bases between the two germline ends. The CDR3 region has the DNA TGTGCCACCAGCCGTGGGGGGAATGAAAAACTGTTTTTT. As protein: CATSRGGNEKLFF.

V and J are TRBV7-9 and TRBJ2-7; the D is unclear. The CDR3 sequence is 15 residues long. V lost 5 bases to trimming and J lost 3 bases, with 17 bases between them. Germline-derived CDR1 and CDR2 are SEHNR and FQNEAQ (reference sequence). This CDR3 reads CASSLYQTGGYEQYF. For the CDR3, the DNA is TGTGCCAGCAGCCTTTACCAAACCGGCGGCTACGAGCAGTACTTC.

This rearrangement joins TRBV29-1 to TRBJ1-1; 7 bases fit TRBD1. The ends lost 4 bases at V and 3 bases at J; junction bases unmatched: 5. The CDR3 is 13 amino acids. Germline-derived CDR1 and CDR2 are SQVTM and ANQGSEA. Here the CDR3 reads CSVGDREHTEAFF. CDR3 nucleotides: TGCAGCGTTGGAGACAGGGAACACACTGAAGCTTTCTTT.

The J gene is TRBJ1-6, the V gene TRBV7-2; no reliable D call. The CDR3 covers 11 residues. The V end was cut by 6 bases, the J end by 8 bases, with 5 bases between. Germline V gene sequence: CDR1 SGHTA, CDR2 FQGNSA. The CDR3 reads CASSSDSPLHF. CDR3 nucleotide sequence: TGTGCCAGCAGTTCAGATTCACCCCTCCACTTT.

Written as DNA, the CDR3 is TGTGCCATCAGTGGGACAGGTCAAGGTCAGCCCCAGCATTTT. Amino acid sequence: CAISGTGQGQPQHF. This chain links TRBV10-3 with TRBJ1-5; the match to TRBD1 covers 7 bases. In germline, CDR1 is ENHRY, CDR2 SYGVKD. The CDR3 sequence is 14 residues long. The V gene end was trimmed by 4 bases and the J gene end by 6 bases; junction bases not matched to a gene: 6.

The DNA of the CDR3 is TGTGCCAGCAGTGATGGGGGCAGAAACAATGAGCAGTTCTTC. Amino acid sequence: CASSDGGRNNEQFF. The chain couples TRBV2 to TRBJ2-1; D may be TRBD1 (6 bases). Trimming pared 3 bases from V and 5 bases from J, leaving 11 bases between. Germline V gene lookup returns CDR1 SNHLY and CDR2 FYNNEI. This CDR3 region has 14 residues.

The chain recombines TRBV5-1 with TRBJ2-3; the match to TRBD1 covers 7 bases. V trimming: 1 base; J trimming: 0 bases; junction bases outside the gene matches: 5. CDR3 size: 16 residues. Looked up from germline, CDR1 is SGHRS and CDR2 is YFSETQ. CDR3 DNA sequence: TGCGCCAGCAGCTTGACGGGACAGTTTAGCACAGATACGCAGTATTTT. It encodes CASSLTGQFSTDTQYF.

The V call is TRBV13, the J call TRBJ2-5, with 9 bases aligning to TRBD1. The CDR3 covers 14 residues. In germline, CDR1 is PRHDT, CDR2 FYEKMQ (reference sequence). V trimming: 7 bases; J trimming: 1 base; junction bases outside the gene matches: 4. The CDR3 bases are TGTGCCAGCACCAAGACAGGGGGCCAAGAGACCCAGTACTTC. Its protein is CASTKTGGQETQYF.

V usage is TRBV4-1 and J usage is TRBJ2-5; 8 nucleotides match TRBD1. Germline trimming cut 4 bases from V and 5 bases from J; bases unmatched to any gene: 9. The length of the CDR3 is 15 residues. Germline values: CDR1 MGHRA, CDR2 YSYEKL. The chain's CDR3 is CASSPLDRADETQYF. CDR3 DNA sequence: TGCGCCAGCAGCCCCTTGGACAGGGCAGACGAGACCCAGTACTTC.

The chain is built from TRBV30 and TRBJ2-7; 9 bases align to TRBD1. The CDR3 length is 13 residues. Trimming took 0 bases from V and 6 from J; bases not matched to a gene: 3. Germline V gene lookup returns CDR1 GTSNPN and CDR2 SVGIG (reference sequence). For the CDR3, the DNA is TGTGCCTGGAGTGTACAGGGGGCAGGCGAGCAGTACTTC. It codes for CAWSVQGAGEQYF.

The rearrangement joins TRBV4-3 to TRBJ1-6; maybe TRBD1 (5 bases). The V and J ends lost 6 bases and 8 bases respectively, with 20 bases between them. This CDR3 has 16 amino acids. CDR1 LGHNA and CDR2 YSLEER come from the germline V gene. DNA for the CDR3: TGCGCCAGCAGGCAGGGAACAGCGGGGCGCGATTCACCCCTCCACTTT. Residues: CASRQGTAGRDSPLHF.

As regards this clone: The sample holds other DNA sequences that translate to the same CDR3. CDR3 sequence: CASSRDREDTQYF. CDR3 coding DNA: TGTGCCAGCAGTCGGGACAGGGAAGATACGCAGTATTTT. The chain combines TRBV6-4 with TRBJ2-3; 9 nucleotides align to TRBD1. Losses at the gene ends were 5 bases for V and 5 bases for J; bases not matched to a gene: 2. CDR3 size: 13 residues. Germline loops: CDR1 MRHNA, CDR2 SNTAGT.

By share, this clone counts as medium-sized. V is TRBV27 and J is TRBJ2-7; maybe TRBD1 (5 bases). This CDR3 spans 13 amino acids. From germline, CDR1 is MNHEY and CDR2 SMNVEV (reference sequence). The germline V and J ends were trimmed by 9 bases and 2 bases, with 14 bases remaining between them. The CDR3 DNA sequence: TGTGCCAGTTCGTGGGGCAGAACCTACGAGCAGTACTTC. Translation: CASSWGRTYEQYF.

The sample holds one count of this clone. J is TRBJ1-3 and V is TRBV5-5, with D unclear. The CDR3 spans 16 residues. Per the germline V gene, CDR1 is SGHKS and CDR2 is YYEKEE (reference sequence). The germline V and J ends were trimmed by 1 base and 5 bases, with 16 bases remaining between them. The CDR3: CASSLKDPTHRNTIYF. DNA for the CDR3: TGTGCCAGCAGCTTGAAAGATCCGACACACAGAAACACCATATATTTT. Based on the CDR3 plus reference TRBV5-5 and TRBJ1-3, the full variable domain is DAGVTQSPTHLIKTRGQQVTLRCSPISGHKSVSWYQQVLGQGPQFIFQYYEKEERGRGNFPDRFSARQFPNYSSELNVNALLLGDSALYLCASSLKDPTHRNTIYFGEGSWLTVV.

The chain uses TRBV2 and TRBJ1-1, with 7 bases matching TRBD1. CDR3 size: 16 residues. The V and J ends lost 4 bases and 4 bases, in that order; junction bases with no gene match: 12. CDR1 and CDR2 from the germline V gene are SNHLY and FYNNEI. The CDR3 DNA is TGTGCCAGCAGTGGAGGGGGCGCGGCCTCTGGCACTGAAGCTTTCTTT. Its protein is CASSGGGAASGTEAFF.

This sequence joins TRBV19 and TRBJ2-5; tentative D call: TRBD2 (5 bases). Germline CDR1 reads LNHDA; CDR2 reads SQIVND (reference sequence). The CDR3 length is 15 residues. Between the trimmed V and J ends, which lost 3 bases and 2 bases, there was a span of 13 bases. The CDR3 DNA reads TGTGCCAGTAGTATCGGTAGCGCATCTCAAGAGACCCAGTACTTC. Protein sequence: CASSIGSASQETQYF.

The DNA of the CDR3 is TGCGCCAGCAGCCAAGATCGGGTAGCGGGGGGGGTCTACAATGAGCAGTTCTTC. Protein: CASSQDRVAGGVYNEQFF. The rearrangement uses TRBV4-1 and TRBJ2-1; 11 bases align to TRBD2. Losses at the gene ends were 0 bases for V and 3 bases for J; bases not matched to a gene: 7. Germline V gene lookup returns CDR1 MGHRA and CDR2 YSYEKL. The CDR3 length is 18 residues.

In this sample, this clone turned up a few times. The chain links TRBV11-3 to TRBJ2-1, with 8 bases that match TRBD2. The germline gives CDR1 SGHNT, CDR2 YENEEA. This CDR3 has 13 residues. Trimming took 6 bases from V and 12 from J; bases not matched to a gene: 10. The CDR3 DNA reads as TGTGCCAGCAGTCCTCCGGGACTAGTAGGGCAGTTCTTC. This sequence encodes CASSPPGLVGQFF. The entire variable domain, with the rest obtained from reference TRBV11-3 and TRBJ2-1, is as follows: EAGVVQSPRYKIIEKKQPVAFWCNPISGHNTLYWYLQNLGQGPELLIRYENEEAVDDSQLPKDRFSAERLKGVDSTLKIQPAELGDSAVYLCASSPPGLVGQFFGPGTRLTVL.